The 32 T cell receptor beta chains presented below share a single source sample, sequenced in a study of identical twins. MiXCR was run by TCRdb on the 5' RACE reads, yielding one entry per CDR3 protein. The sample yields 550,000 to 800,000 distinct CDR3 sequences, 7.1% seen once. This sample was shared with a second study, whose subject was yellow fever vaccine responses in identical twins.

Sequenced input: PBMCs. All receptors derive from a woman aged 18-35 years in good health.

This clonotype was seen repeatedly, ten times or more. DNA of the CDR3: TGCAGTGCAATGACAGGAACCTACGAGCAGTACTTC. Its translation: CSAMTGTYEQYF. V usage is TRBV20-1 and J usage is TRBJ2-7, with a possible D match to TRBD1 (6 bases). Germline values: CDR1 DFQATT, CDR2 SNEGSKA (reference sequence). The CDR3 length is 12 residues. V gave up 6 bases and J gave up 2 bases, with 11 bases separating them.

This clonotype appeared a few times. This sequence joins TRBV27 and TRBJ1-1; TRBD1 might be the D (5 bases). Germline lookup yields CDR1 MNHEY and CDR2 SMNVEV (reference sequence). The V and J ends lost 8 bases and 3 bases respectively, with 19 bases between them. The CDR3 runs to 15 residues. CDR3 region: CASLGGVRPHTEAFF. In nucleotides, the CDR3 is TGTGCCAGCCTCGGGGGGGTGAGGCCCCACACTGAAGCTTTCTTT.

This clonotype appeared a few times. The genes are TRBV9 and TRBJ2-7; 7 bases map to TRBD1. The germline gives CDR1 SGDLS, CDR2 YYNGEE. The CDR3 totals 15 residues. V lost 0 bases, J lost 2 bases, and 5 bases stayed unmatched. The CDR3 DNA is TGTGCCAGCAGCGTAGCTCGGGACAGCACCTACGAGCAGTACTTC. Translation gives CASSVARDSTYEQYF.

Only a few counts were recorded for this clonotype. It is unclear where the CDR3 begins or ends on the DNA, so no DNA is shown, and the CDR3 is as TCRdb lists it. V gene TRBV5-6 combines with J gene TRBJ2-7; the table's D gene call, TRBD1, was not cross checked with the DNA. The CDR3 comprises 14 residues, both ends counted. In germline, CDR1 is SGHDT, CDR2 YYEEEE. The CDR3 sequence: CASSFGTGTYEQDF.

This clonotype was seen at least ten times. CDR3 in DNA: TGTGCCACCGCCCTCCGGACTAGCGGGAGGCCCTTAGCCAAAAACATTCAGTACTTC. Protein sequence: CATALRTSGRPLAKNIQYF. The rearrangement joins TRBV28 to TRBJ2-4; 14 bases map to TRBD2. The CDR3 covers 19 residues. Unmatched junction bases numbered 14, after V lost 10 bases and J lost 0 bases. Germline assignment: CDR1 MDHEN and CDR2 SYDVKM. Full variable domain (remainder filled in from reference TRBV28 and TRBJ2-4): DVKVTQSSRYLVKRTGEKVFLECVQDMDHENMFWYRQDPGLGLRLIYFSYDVKMKEKGDIPEGYSVSREKKERFSLILESASTNQTSMYLCATALRTSGRPLAKNIQYFGAGTRLSVL.

This clonotype was found a few times. The genes are TRBV24-1 and TRBJ2-1, with TRBD2 identical over 12 bases. The germline V gene encodes CDR1 KGHDR and CDR2 SFDVKD. The V segment lost 1 base and the J segment 8 bases; nucleotides outside the gene matches: 5. The CDR3 runs to 16 residues. CDR3 DNA: TGTGCCACCAGTGATTTCGGGGCTAGCGGGAGGGATGAGCAGTTCTTC. It specifies CATSDFGASGRDEQFF.

This clonotype was counted a few times. This chain joins TRBV5-1 and TRBJ1-6; D is undetermined. Germline CDR1 SGHRS, CDR2 YFSETQ. There are 15 residues in the CDR3. The V gene lost 0 bases and the J gene lost 8 bases, with 12 bases spanning the gap. This CDR3 reads CASSLVVTDDSPLHF. As DNA, the CDR3 is TGCGCCAGCAGCTTGGTGGTGACGGATGATTCACCCCTCCACTTT.

The sample holds a few counts of this clonotype. The chain is built from TRBV12-3 or TRBV12-4 and TRBJ2-3; 7 nucleotides match TRBD2. The CDR3 covers 14 residues. The ends lost 3 bases at V and 6 bases at J; junction bases unmatched: 6. The CDR3 DNA is TGTGCCAGCAGTTTCACGGGGGGAGGGGATACGCAGTATTTT. It is translated as CASSFTGGGDTQYF.

This clonotype has more than one count but fewer than ten. The V gene is TRBV19, the J gene TRBJ2-1; 14 bases are shared with TRBD2. After removal of 5 bases from V and 10 bases from J, the junction contained 1 base not matched to a gene. Germline V lookup: CDR1 LNHDA, CDR2 SQIVND (reference sequence). This CDR3 has 13 residues. The CDR3 bases are TGTGCCAGTAGTGGGACTAGCGGGAGCGAGCAGTTCTTC. As protein: CASSGTSGSEQFF.

The chain employs TRBV28 and TRBJ2-1; D not resolved. The CDR3 runs to 13 residues. V lost 6 bases and J 8 bases, leaving 14 bases between the germline ends. Per the germline V gene, CDR1 is MDHEN and CDR2 is SYDVKM. CDR3 nucleotide sequence: TGTGCCAGCAGCCCAAACGCCGGCCATGAGCAGTTCTTC. Protein product: CASSPNAGHEQFF.

The rearrangement links TRBV11-2 to TRBJ2-7; 7 nucleotides align to TRBD1. The V segment lost 5 bases and the J segment 3 bases; nucleotides outside the gene matches: 10. The CDR3 has 15 amino acids. CDR1 is SGHAT, CDR2 FQNNGV, per germline. The DNA of the CDR3 is TGTGCCAGCAGCACTATGGGGGCAGGGGGCTACGAGCAGTACGTC. This translates into CASSTMGAGGYEQYV.

This clonotype was seen only a few times. The chain combines TRBV4-1 with TRBJ2-3; TRBD1 aligns across 9 bases. J lost 6 bases, V lost 2 bases, and 6 bases had no gene match. The CDR3 runs to 15 residues. Germline assignment: CDR1 MGHRA and CDR2 YSYEKL. CDR3 residues: CASSQPQGATDTQYF. The CDR3 bases are TGCGCCAGCAGCCAACCACAGGGGGCGACGGATACGCAGTATTTT.

The chain recombines TRBV7-2 with TRBJ2-1; D is possibly TRBD2 (5 bases). The CDR3 extends over 13 amino acids. Germline V gene sequence: CDR1 SGHTA, CDR2 FQGNSA. V shed 5 bases and J shed 10 bases, with 15 bases lying between them. CDR3 nucleotide sequence: TGTGCCAGCAGCCTCACTTGGGAGATGGAGCAGTTCTTC. Translated, it gives CASSLTWEMEQFF. Full variable domain (remainder filled in from reference TRBV7-2 and TRBJ2-1): GAGVSQSPSNKVTEKGKDVELRCDPISGHTALYWYRQSLGQGLEFLIYFQGNSAPDKSGLPSDRFSAERTGGSVSTLTIQRTQQEDSAVYLCASSLTWEMEQFFGPGTRLTVL.

This clonotype was seen at least ten times. The CDR3 reads CASSLLTGVEQYF. CDR3 DNA sequence: TGTGCCAGCAGCCTGTTAACAGGAGTCGAGCAGTACTTC. This chain uses TRBV3-1 with TRBJ2-7; the D gene is possibly TRBD1 (5 bases). The germline gives CDR1 LGHDT, CDR2 YNNKEL (reference sequence). V lost 4 bases, J lost 6 bases, and 13 bases lay in between. The CDR3 sequence is 13 residues long.

The table lists this clonotype with a few counts. J is TRBJ1-1 and V is TRBV20-1; D remains ambiguous. This CDR3 has 14 residues. V was clipped by 6 bases and J by 2 bases, with 16 bases between them. CDR1 is DFQATT and CDR2 is SNEGSKA in the germline V gene (reference sequence). The CDR3 loop reads CSAAPGGINTEAFF. For the CDR3, the DNA is TGCAGTGCCGCCCCTGGCGGGATCAACACTGAAGCTTTCTTT.

This clonotype has ten or more counts. This chain connects TRBV5-1 to TRBJ2-1; D might be TRBD2 (5 bases). V gave up 4 bases and J gave up 1 base, with 15 bases separating them. CDR1 is SGHRS and CDR2 is YFSETQ in the germline V gene. The CDR3 loop spans 16 amino acids. CDR3 region: CASSPPGSGSYNEQFF. CDR3 DNA sequence: TGCGCCAGCAGCCCGCCGGGATCCGGATCCTACAATGAGCAGTTCTTC.

V usage is TRBV10-2 and J usage is TRBJ1-6; D gene unclear. Trimming stripped 0 bases from V and 7 bases from J, with 7 bases between. The CDR3 contains 14 residues. CDR1 is WSHSY, CDR2 SAAADI, per germline. The CDR3 bases are TGCGCCAGCAGTGAGTCTGGCAGGAATTCACCCCTCCACTTT. This encodes CASSESGRNSPLHF.

This clonotype was counted only a few times. The chain has TRBV12-3 or TRBV12-4 and TRBJ2-1; D remains unclear. The CDR3 length is 11 residues. V was clipped by 7 bases and J by 6 bases, with 7 bases between them. CDR3 residues: CASTLGNEQFF. The CDR3 nucleotides read TGTGCCAGCACTTTGGGCAATGAGCAGTTCTTC.

At least ten counts were recorded for this clonotype. This chain uses TRBV5-1 with TRBJ2-7; 9 bases fit TRBD2. With 6 bases clipped from V and 2 bases from J, the junction kept 12 bases outside the gene matches. The CDR3 has 16 amino acids. The germline V gene encodes CDR1 SGHRS and CDR2 YFSETQ. As DNA, the CDR3 is TGCGCCAGCACCCCCCCTAGCGGGGTAGGGACCTACGAGCAGTACTTC. It translates to CASTPPSGVGTYEQYF.

The rearrangement uses TRBV28 and TRBJ1-5, with D hard to call. The CDR3 length is 11 residues. Trimming stripped 6 bases from V and 7 bases from J, with 7 bases between. Germline V CDR1 and CDR2: MDHEN, SYDVKM. CDR3 sequence (DNA): TGTGCCAGCAGCTACCCCCAGCCCCAGCATTTT. It encodes CASSYPQPQHF.

The genes are TRBV20-1 and TRBJ1-2; D uncertain. The V end lost 6 bases, the J end lost 0 bases, and 14 bases lay between the germline ends. This CDR3 spans 14 amino acids. Per the germline V gene, CDR1 is DFQATT and CDR2 is SNEGSKA (reference sequence). The CDR3 coding sequence is TGCAGTGCCCCCGACGGGTTAGCTAACTATGGCTACACCTTC. It translates to CSAPDGLANYGYTF.

This clonotype was seen ten or more times. Here the CDR3 DNA reads TGTGCCAGCGGCCGGACAGGGAGCAATCAGCCCCAGCATTTT. Translating gives CASGRTGSNQPQHF. The rearrangement uses TRBV7-2 and TRBJ1-5; TRBD1 matches at 8 bases. The CDR3 covers 14 residues. The trim removed 8 bases at V and 1 base at J, leaving 4 bases unmatched. CDR1 is SGHTA and CDR2 is FQGNSA in the germline V gene. Together with reference TRBV7-2 and TRBJ1-5, the CDR3 gives the full variable domain: GAGVSQSPSNKVTEKGKDVELRCDPISGHTALYWYRQSLGQGLEFLIYFQGNSAPDKSGLPSDRFSAERTGGSVSTLTIQRTQQEDSAVYLCASGRTGSNQPQHFGDGTRLSIL.

The V and J genes are TRBV5-1 and TRBJ2-1, with D tentatively TRBD2 (6 bases). The CDR3 has 16 amino acids. V lost 0 bases and J 1 base, leaving 11 bases between the germline ends. In germline, CDR1 is SGHRS, CDR2 YFSETQ. CDR3 in DNA: TGCGCCAGCAGCTTGGACGATGCGGGATCCTACAATGAGCAGTTCTTC. Its translation: CASSLDDAGSYNEQFF.

The chain links TRBV16 to TRBJ1-2; D is unresolved. In germline, CDR1 is KGHSY, CDR2 FQNENV. The V and J ends lost 0 bases and 4 bases respectively, with 3 bases between them. This CDR3 spans 12 amino acids. DNA of the CDR3: TGTGCCAGCAGCCAATCCGTCTATGGCTACACCTTC. As protein: CASSQSVYGYTF.

The gene calls are TRBV20-1 and TRBJ2-5, with D possibly TRBD2 on 5 matching bases. CDR3 length equals 13 residues. The V gene lost 5 bases and the J gene lost 4 bases, with 14 bases spanning the gap. From germline, CDR1 is DFQATT and CDR2 SNEGSKA (reference sequence). The CDR3 DNA reads as TGCAGTGCTCGCCGAGGACGGGGAGAGACCCAGTACTTC. As protein: CSARRGRGETQYF.

Only a few counts were recorded for this clonotype. The rearrangement joins TRBV20-1 to TRBJ1-2, with unresolved D. This CDR3 comprises 11 residues. V was cut by 5 bases and J by 6 bases, with 10 bases left in between. Germline CDR1 reads DFQATT; CDR2 reads SNEGSKA (reference sequence). Here the CDR3 reads CSALAENGYTF. In DNA, the CDR3 is TGCAGTGCTCTGGCGGAGAATGGCTACACCTTC.

The sample holds a few counts of this clonotype. The V gene is TRBV12-3 or TRBV12-4, the J gene TRBJ1-2; the D is unclear. The CDR3 extends over 15 amino acids. V gave up 4 bases and J gave up 3 bases, with 15 bases separating them. The CDR3 coding sequence is TGTGCCAGCAGTTCCATCCCCCCCGGTCACTATGGCTACACCTTC. As protein: CASSSIPPGHYGYTF.

V and J are TRBV5-1 and TRBJ2-7; tentatively, D is TRBD2 (6 bases). CDR1 and CDR2 (germline): SGHRS, YFSETQ. V shed 1 base and J shed 2 bases, with 16 bases lying between them. This CDR3 comprises 16 residues. Here the CDR3 reads CASSLWLGGAAYEQYV. As DNA, the CDR3 is TGCGCCAGCAGCTTGTGGCTGGGCGGGGCCGCCTACGAGCAGTACGTC.

In DNA form, the CDR3 reads TGTGCCAGCAGCTTGCTGAGCGGGCCTTCCCACAATGAGCAGTTCTTC. Its protein is CASSLLSGPSHNEQFF. The V gene is TRBV5-4, the J gene TRBJ2-1; D may be TRBD2 (6 bases). The CDR3 consists of 16 residues. V shed 1 base and J shed 5 bases, with 16 bases lying between them. From germline, CDR1 is SGHNT and CDR2 YYREEE (reference sequence).

This clonotype was observed a few times. The J gene is TRBJ2-1, the V gene TRBV10-2, with D hard to call. Between the trimmed V and J ends, which lost 0 bases and 5 bases, there was a span of 17 bases. CDR1 WSHSY and CDR2 SAAADI come from the germline V gene. The CDR3 covers 17 residues. The CDR3 sequence is CASSESIFGGRDNEQFF. Written as DNA, the CDR3 is TGCGCCAGCAGTGAGTCTATATTCGGTGGCCGAGACAATGAGCAGTTCTTC.

This clonotype was seen only a few times. The V gene is TRBV4-1, the J gene TRBJ2-7; D unresolved. This CDR3 comprises 15 residues. Trimming took 0 bases from V and 2 from J, leaving 11 bases between them. Germline V gene sequence: CDR1 MGHRA, CDR2 YSYEKL. The CDR3 loop is CASSQEVITTYEQYF. CDR3 sequence (DNA): TGCGCCAGCAGCCAAGAGGTAATAACCACCTACGAGCAGTACTTC.

There are a few counts of this clonotype. V is TRBV7-6 and J is TRBJ2-7, with 11 bases that match TRBD2. The CDR3 length is 16 residues. The V gene's germline CDR1 is SGHVS and CDR2 FNYEAQ. With V trimmed by 5 bases and J by 4 bases, 10 bases remained unmatched. The CDR3 nucleotides are TGTGCCAGCAGCACAGTAGCGGGAGGGCCTCAGTACGAGCAGTACTTC. It codes for CASSTVAGGPQYEQYF.